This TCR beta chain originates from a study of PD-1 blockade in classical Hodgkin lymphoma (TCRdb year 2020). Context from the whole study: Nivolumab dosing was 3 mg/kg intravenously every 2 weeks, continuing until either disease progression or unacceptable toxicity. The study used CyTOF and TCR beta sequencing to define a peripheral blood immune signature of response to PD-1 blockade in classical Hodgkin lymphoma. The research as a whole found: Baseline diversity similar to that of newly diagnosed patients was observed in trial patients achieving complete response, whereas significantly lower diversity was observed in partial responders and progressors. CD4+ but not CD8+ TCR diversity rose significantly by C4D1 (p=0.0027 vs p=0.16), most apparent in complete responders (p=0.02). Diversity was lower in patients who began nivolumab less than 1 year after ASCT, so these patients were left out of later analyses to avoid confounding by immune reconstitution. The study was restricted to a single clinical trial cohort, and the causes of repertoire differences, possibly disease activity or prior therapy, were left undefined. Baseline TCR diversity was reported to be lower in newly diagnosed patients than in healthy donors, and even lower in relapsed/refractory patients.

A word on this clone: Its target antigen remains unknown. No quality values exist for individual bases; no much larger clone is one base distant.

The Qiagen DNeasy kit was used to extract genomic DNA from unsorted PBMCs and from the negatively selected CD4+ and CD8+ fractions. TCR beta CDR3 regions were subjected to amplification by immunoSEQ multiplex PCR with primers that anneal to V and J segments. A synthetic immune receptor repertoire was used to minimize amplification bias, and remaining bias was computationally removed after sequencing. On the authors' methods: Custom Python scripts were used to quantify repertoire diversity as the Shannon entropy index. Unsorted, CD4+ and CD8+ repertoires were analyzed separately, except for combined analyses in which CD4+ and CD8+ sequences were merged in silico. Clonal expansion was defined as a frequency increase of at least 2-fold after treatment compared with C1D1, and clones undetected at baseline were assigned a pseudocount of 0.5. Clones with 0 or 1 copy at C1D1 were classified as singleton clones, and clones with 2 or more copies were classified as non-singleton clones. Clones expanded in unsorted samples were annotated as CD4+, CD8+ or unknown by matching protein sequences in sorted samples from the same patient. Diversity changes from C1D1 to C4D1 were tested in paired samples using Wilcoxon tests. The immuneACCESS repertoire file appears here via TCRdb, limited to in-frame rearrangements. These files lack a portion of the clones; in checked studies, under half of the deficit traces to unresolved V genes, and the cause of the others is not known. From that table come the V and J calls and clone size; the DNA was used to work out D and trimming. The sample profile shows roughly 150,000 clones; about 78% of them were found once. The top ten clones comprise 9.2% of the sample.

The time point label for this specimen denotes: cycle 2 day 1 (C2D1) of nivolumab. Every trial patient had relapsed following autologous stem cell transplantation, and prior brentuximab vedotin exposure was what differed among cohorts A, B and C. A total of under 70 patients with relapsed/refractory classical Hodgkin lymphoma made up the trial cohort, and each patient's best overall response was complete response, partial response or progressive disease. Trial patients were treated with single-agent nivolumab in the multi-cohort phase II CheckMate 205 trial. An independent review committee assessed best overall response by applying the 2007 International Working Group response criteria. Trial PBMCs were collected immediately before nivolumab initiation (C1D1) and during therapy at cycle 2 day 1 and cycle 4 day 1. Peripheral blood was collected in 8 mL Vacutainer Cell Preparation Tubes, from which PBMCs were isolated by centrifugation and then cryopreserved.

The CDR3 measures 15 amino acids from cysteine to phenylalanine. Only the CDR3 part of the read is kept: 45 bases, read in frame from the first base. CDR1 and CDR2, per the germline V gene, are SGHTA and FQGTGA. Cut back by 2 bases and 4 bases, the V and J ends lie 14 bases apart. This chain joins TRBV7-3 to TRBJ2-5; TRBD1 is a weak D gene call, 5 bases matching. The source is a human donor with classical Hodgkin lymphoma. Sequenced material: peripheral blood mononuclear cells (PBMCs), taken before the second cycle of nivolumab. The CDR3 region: CASSLLGAIAETQYF. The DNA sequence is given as TGTGCCAGCAGCTTATTAGGGGCCATCGCAGAGACCCAGTACTTC.